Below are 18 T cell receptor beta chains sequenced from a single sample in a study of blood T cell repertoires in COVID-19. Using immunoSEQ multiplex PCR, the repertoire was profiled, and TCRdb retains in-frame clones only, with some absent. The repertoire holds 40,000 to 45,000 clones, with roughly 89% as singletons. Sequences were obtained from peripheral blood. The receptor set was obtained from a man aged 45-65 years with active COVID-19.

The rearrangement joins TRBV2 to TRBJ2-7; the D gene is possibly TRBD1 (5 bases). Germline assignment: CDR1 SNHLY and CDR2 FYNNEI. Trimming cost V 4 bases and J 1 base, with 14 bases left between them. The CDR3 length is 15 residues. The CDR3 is CASSVWVGQSYEQYF. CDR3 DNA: TGTGCCAGCAGTGTGTGGGTGGGGCAATCCTACGAGCAGTACTTC.

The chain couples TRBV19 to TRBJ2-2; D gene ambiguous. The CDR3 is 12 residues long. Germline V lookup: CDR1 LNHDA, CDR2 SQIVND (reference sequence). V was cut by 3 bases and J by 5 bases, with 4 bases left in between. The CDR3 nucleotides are TGTGCCAGTAGTATCTTTACCGGGGAGCTGTTTTTT. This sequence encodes CASSIFTGELFF.

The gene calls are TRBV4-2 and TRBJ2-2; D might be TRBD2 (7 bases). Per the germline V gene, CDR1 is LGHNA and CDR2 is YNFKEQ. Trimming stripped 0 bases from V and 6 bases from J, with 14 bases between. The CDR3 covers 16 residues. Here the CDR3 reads CASSQEGGGAAGELFF. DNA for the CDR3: TGTGCCAGCAGCCAAGAGGGAGGGGGAGCGGCCGGGGAGCTGTTTTTT.

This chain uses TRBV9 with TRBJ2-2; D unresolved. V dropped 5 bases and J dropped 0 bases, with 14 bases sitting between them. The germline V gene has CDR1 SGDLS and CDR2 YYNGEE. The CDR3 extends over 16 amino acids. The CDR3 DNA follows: TGTGCCAGCAGTGATACGACACCTCCGAACACCGGGGAGCTGTTTTTT. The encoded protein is CASSDTTPPNTGELFF.

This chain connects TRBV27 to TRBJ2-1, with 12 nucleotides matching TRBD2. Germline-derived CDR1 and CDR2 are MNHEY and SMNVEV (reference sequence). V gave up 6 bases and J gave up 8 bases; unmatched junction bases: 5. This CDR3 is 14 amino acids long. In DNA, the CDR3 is TGTGCCAGCAGAACTAGCGGGAGGAACCATGAGCAGTTCTTC. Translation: CASRTSGRNHEQFF.

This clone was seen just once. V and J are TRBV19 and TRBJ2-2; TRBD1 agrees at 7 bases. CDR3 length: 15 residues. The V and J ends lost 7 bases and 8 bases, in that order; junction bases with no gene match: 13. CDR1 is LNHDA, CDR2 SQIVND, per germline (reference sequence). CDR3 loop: CASNPGTAPVGELFF. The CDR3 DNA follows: TGTGCCAGTAACCCCGGGACAGCCCCTGTGGGGGAGCTGTTTTTT.

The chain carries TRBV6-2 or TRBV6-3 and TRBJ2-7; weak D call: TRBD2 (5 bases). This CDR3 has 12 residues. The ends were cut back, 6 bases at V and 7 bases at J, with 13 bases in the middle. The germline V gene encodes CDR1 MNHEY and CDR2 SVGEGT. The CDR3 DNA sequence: TGTGCCAGCAGCTTAGCGTTTATGGAGCAGTACTTC. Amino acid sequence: CASSLAFMEQYF.

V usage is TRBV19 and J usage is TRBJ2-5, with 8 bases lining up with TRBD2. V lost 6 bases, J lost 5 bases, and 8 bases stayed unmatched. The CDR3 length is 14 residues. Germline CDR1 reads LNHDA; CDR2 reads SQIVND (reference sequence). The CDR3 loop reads CASSPGRAPETQYF. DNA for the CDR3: TGTGCCAGTAGCCCCGGGAGGGCCCCGGAGACCCAGTACTTC.

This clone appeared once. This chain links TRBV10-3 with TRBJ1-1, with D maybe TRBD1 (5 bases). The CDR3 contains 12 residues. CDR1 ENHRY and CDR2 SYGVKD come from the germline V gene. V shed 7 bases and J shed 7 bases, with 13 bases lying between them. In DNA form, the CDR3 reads TGTGCCATCACGACAACCGGGGGTGAAGCTTTCTTT. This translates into CAITTTGGEAFF.

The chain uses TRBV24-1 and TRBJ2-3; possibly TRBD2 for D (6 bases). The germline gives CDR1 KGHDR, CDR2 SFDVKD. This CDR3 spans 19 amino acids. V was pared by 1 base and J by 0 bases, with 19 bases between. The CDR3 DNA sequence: TGTGCCACCAGTGATTTCGGCTCGCTAGCGTCAACTAGCACAGATACGCAGTATTTT. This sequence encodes CATSDFGSLASTSTDTQYF.

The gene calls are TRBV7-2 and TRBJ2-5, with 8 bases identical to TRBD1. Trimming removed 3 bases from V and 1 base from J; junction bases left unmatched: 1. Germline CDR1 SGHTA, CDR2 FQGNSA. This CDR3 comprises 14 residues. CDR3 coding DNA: TGTGCCAGCAGCTTCGGACAGGGCCAAGAGACCCAGTACTTC. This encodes CASSFGQGQETQYF.

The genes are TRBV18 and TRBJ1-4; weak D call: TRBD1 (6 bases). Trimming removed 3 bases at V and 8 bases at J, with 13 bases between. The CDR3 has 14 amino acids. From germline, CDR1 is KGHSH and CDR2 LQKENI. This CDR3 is CASSPNREREKLFF. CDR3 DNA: TGTGCCAGCTCACCGAACAGGGAGAGAGAAAAACTGTTTTTT.

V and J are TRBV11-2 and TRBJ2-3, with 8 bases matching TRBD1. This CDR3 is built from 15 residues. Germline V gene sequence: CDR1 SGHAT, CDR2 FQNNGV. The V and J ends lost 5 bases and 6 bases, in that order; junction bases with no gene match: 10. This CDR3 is CASSPDRGIVDTQYF. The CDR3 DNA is TGTGCCAGCAGCCCCGACAGGGGCATAGTGGATACGCAGTATTTT.

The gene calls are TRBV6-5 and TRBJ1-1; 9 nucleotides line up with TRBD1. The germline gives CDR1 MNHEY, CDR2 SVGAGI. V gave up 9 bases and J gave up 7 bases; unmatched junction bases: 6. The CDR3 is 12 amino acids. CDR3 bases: TGTGCCAGTCGTACAGGGGGCGGTGAAGCTTTCTTT. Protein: CASRTGGGEAFF.

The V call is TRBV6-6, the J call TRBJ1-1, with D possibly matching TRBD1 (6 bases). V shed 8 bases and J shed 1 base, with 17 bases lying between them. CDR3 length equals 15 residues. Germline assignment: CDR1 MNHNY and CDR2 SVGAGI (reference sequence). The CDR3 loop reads CASEGGDRPNTEAFF. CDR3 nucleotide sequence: TGTGCCAGCGAAGGGGGGGATAGACCGAACACTGAAGCTTTCTTT.

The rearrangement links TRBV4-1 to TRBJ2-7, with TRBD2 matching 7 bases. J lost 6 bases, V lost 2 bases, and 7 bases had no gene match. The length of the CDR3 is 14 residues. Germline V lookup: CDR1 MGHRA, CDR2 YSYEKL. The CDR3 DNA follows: TGCGCCAGCAGCCAAAGTCCCTGGGGGGGCGAGCAGTACTTC. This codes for CASSQSPWGGEQYF.

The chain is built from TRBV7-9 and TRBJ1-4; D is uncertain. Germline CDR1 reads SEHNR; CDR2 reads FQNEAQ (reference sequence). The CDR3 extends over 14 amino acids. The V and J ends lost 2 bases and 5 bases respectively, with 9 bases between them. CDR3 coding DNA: TGTGCCAGCAGCTTAAGTCAGGTGAATGAAAAACTGTTTTTT. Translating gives CASSLSQVNEKLFF.

The CDR3 here is CATSDRGGGELFF. The DNA of the CDR3 is TGTGCCACCAGTGACCGCGGAGGCGGGGAGCTGTTTTTT. The genes are TRBV24-1 and TRBJ2-2; TRBD2 might be the D (5 bases). The V and J ends lost 4 bases and 7 bases respectively, with 9 bases between them. Germline values: CDR1 KGHDR, CDR2 SFDVKD. CDR3 length equals 13 residues.